These 28 T cell receptor beta chains share one sample of origin, sequenced in a study of blood T cell repertoires in COVID-19. Profiled with immunoSEQ multiplex PCR; TCRdb holds only in-frame clones, not every one. The sample lists about 190,000 clones; 86% were seen once. Sequenced sample: PBMCs or T cells enriched from blood (not recorded which). The receptors originated from a woman in her twenties or thirties who had recovered from COVID-19.

The chain recombines TRBV2 with TRBJ2-3; 7 bases are a match to TRBD1. The length of the CDR3 is 18 residues. With 6 bases clipped from V and 0 bases from J, the junction kept 15 bases outside the gene matches. Germline lookup yields CDR1 SNHLY and CDR2 FYNNEI. CDR3 nucleotides: TGTGCCAGCAGGAGACCCGGACAGGTTTCTTTTAGCACAGATACGCAGTATTTT. Translation gives CASRRPGQVSFSTDTQYF.

V is TRBV5-1 and J is TRBJ2-2; tentative D call: TRBD2 (6 bases). Trimming removed 0 bases from V and 5 bases from J, with 14 bases in between. Germline-derived CDR1 and CDR2 are SGHRS and YFSETQ. The CDR3 is 16 residues long. The chain's CDR3 is CASSLEGGARTGELFF. Written as DNA, the CDR3 is TGCGCCAGCAGCTTGGAAGGAGGGGCGAGGACCGGGGAGCTGTTTTTT. Combining the CDR3 with reference TRBV5-1 and TRBJ2-2 gives the whole variable domain KAGVTQTPRYLIKTRGQQVTLSCSPISGHRSVSWYQQTPGQGLQFLFEYFSETQRNKGNFPGRFSGRQFSNSRSEMNVSTLELGDSALYLCASSLEGGARTGELFFGEGSRLTVL.

The chain links TRBV12-3 or TRBV12-4 to TRBJ2-2; D possibly corresponds to TRBD2 (5 bases). This CDR3 region has 13 residues. Trimming took 5 bases from V and 4 from J, leaving 8 bases between them. The CDR3 is CASSPSGTGELFF. For the CDR3, the DNA is TGTGCCAGCAGTCCCAGCGGCACCGGGGAGCTGTTTTTT.

The rearrangement joins TRBV24-1 to TRBJ2-3; D gene unclear. The CDR3 totals 14 residues. The germline V and J ends were trimmed by 4 bases and 0 bases, with 7 bases remaining between them. Germline V CDR1 and CDR2: KGHDR, SFDVKD. The CDR3 coding sequence is TGTGCCACCAGTGACCCCGGGAGCACAGATACGCAGTATTTT. Its protein is CATSDPGSTDTQYF.

The rearrangement uses TRBV6-5 and TRBJ2-1, with 11 bases fitting TRBD2. Germline V gives CDR1 MNHEY, CDR2 SVGAGI. This CDR3 comprises 15 residues. Trimming took 6 bases from V and 5 from J; bases not matched to a gene: 6. CDR3: CASRPGTSGNNEQFF. CDR3 DNA: TGTGCCAGCAGACCCGGGACTAGCGGTAACAATGAGCAGTTCTTC.

V is TRBV27 and J is TRBJ1-1, with a possible D match to TRBD1 (6 bases). Germline values: CDR1 MNHEY, CDR2 SMNVEV (reference sequence). CDR3 length: 14 residues. V was trimmed by 6 bases and J by 0 bases, leaving 11 bases between them. CDR3 amino acids: CASRDRTVNTEAFF. The DNA for the CDR3 is TGTGCCAGCAGGGATCGGACAGTGAACACTGAAGCTTTCTTT.

This clone was observed a single time. The genes are TRBV28 and TRBJ1-5; TRBD1 agrees at 7 bases. Trimming cost V 3 bases and J 3 bases; bases outside gene matches: 5. CDR1 and CDR2 from the germline V gene are MDHEN and SYDVKM. There are 15 residues in the CDR3. CDR3 bases: TGTGCCAGCAGTTTTGACAGGGAAAACAATCAGCCCCAGCATTTT. Translating it yields CASSFDRENNQPQHF.

This clone appeared once. This sequence joins TRBV6-5 and TRBJ1-3; 9 bases fit TRBD1. The CDR3 has 16 residues. The germline V gene encodes CDR1 MNHEY and CDR2 SVGAGI. V shed 2 bases and J 2 bases; nucleotides not matched to a gene: 4. This CDR3 is CASSYGTGKPGNTIYF. In nucleotides, the CDR3 is TGTGCCAGCAGTTACGGGACAGGGAAGCCTGGAAACACCATATATTTT.

CDR3 sequence (DNA): TGCGCCAGCAGCTCGGGGCCCGGGACTAGAAATGAGCAGTTCTTC. This translates into CASSSGPGTRNEQFF. The chain couples TRBV5-1 to TRBJ2-1, with 8 nucleotides matching TRBD2. Germline V gene lookup returns CDR1 SGHRS and CDR2 YFSETQ. CDR3 length: 15 residues. With 3 bases clipped from V and 7 bases from J, the junction kept 9 bases outside the gene matches.

The V gene is TRBV28, the J gene TRBJ2-7; no clear D. Germline-derived CDR1 and CDR2 are MDHEN and SYDVKM. The ends were cut back, 6 bases at V and 5 bases at J, with 14 bases in the middle. This CDR3 contains 13 residues. The CDR3 reads CASRNSGSHEQYF. The CDR3 nucleotides are TGTGCCAGCAGAAATTCCGGGTCACACGAGCAGTACTTC.

V is TRBV9 and J is TRBJ2-7; tentatively, D is TRBD1 (5 bases). Trimming removed 0 bases from V and 4 bases from J, with 14 bases in between. The germline V gene has CDR1 SGDLS and CDR2 YYNGEE. The CDR3 runs to 15 residues. CDR3 amino acids: CASSVGGRAGYEQYF. The CDR3 DNA reads as TGTGCCAGCAGCGTAGGGGGCAGGGCAGGATACGAGCAGTACTTC.

The count of this clone is one. The chain is built from TRBV10-3 and TRBJ2-2; 10 nucleotides agree with TRBD2. Germline CDR1 and CDR2: ENHRY and SYGVKD. The CDR3 spans 17 residues. Unmatched junction bases numbered 13, after V lost 6 bases and J lost 6 bases. CDR3: CAIRTSGPIGISGELFF. Here the CDR3 DNA reads TGTGCCATCAGGACTAGCGGGCCCATTGGGATTTCCGGGGAGCTGTTTTTT.

This clone was seen a handful of times. The rearrangement joins TRBV6-5 to TRBJ1-2, with a weak D call TRBD1 (5 bases). Trimming pared 6 bases from V and 11 bases from J, leaving 22 bases between. CDR3 length equals 14 residues. Germline V gene sequence: CDR1 MNHEY, CDR2 SVGAGI. CDR3 loop: CASSPSVYRQKYTF. The CDR3 DNA reads TGTGCCAGCAGCCCCTCGGTGTATAGACAGAAATACACCTTC.

The rearrangement uses TRBV12-5 and TRBJ1-2, with 8 bases fitting TRBD1. Trimming took 2 bases from V and 4 from J; bases not matched to a gene: 3. The CDR3 totals 14 residues. Germline loops: CDR1 LGHNT, CDR2 FRNRAP. The CDR3 region is CASGLPGTGYGYTF. The CDR3 nucleotides read TGTGCTAGTGGTTTGCCCGGGACAGGCTATGGCTACACCTTC.

This rearrangement joins TRBV12-3 or TRBV12-4 to TRBJ2-5; no definite D call. This CDR3 spans 12 amino acids. V was cut by 5 bases and J by 5 bases, with 9 bases left in between. The CDR3 loop is CASSPPEETQYF. Here the CDR3 DNA reads TGTGCCAGCAGTCCGCCGGAGGAGACCCAGTACTTC.

This chain connects TRBV5-1 to TRBJ1-3; no reliable D call. V lost 1 base and J lost 0, with 11 bases in between. From germline, CDR1 is SGHRS and CDR2 YFSETQ. This CDR3 is built from 16 residues. The CDR3 loop reads CASSLTFIASGNTIYF. CDR3 bases: TGCGCCAGCAGCTTGACCTTTATAGCCTCTGGAAACACCATATATTTT.

The chain uses TRBV7-9 and TRBJ1-1; TRBD1 matches 10 bases. Trimming removed 4 bases from V and 2 bases from J; junction bases left unmatched: 4. This CDR3 is 15 amino acids long. The V gene's germline CDR1 is SEHNR and CDR2 FQNEAQ (reference sequence). The CDR3 DNA reads as TGTGCCAGCAGCTCCGCGACAGGGGGCAACACTGAAGCTTTCTTT. It yields the protein CASSSATGGNTEAFF.

This chain connects TRBV6-5 to TRBJ1-1, with 8 bases identical to TRBD1. Trimming took 7 bases from V and 12 from J; bases not matched to a gene: 10. Germline V gene sequence: CDR1 MNHEY, CDR2 SVGAGI. The CDR3 loop spans 12 amino acids. CDR3 sequence (DNA): TGTGCCAGCAATCACGGACAGGGAATGACTTTCTTT. Translated: CASNHGQGMTFF.

The chain carries TRBV29-1 and TRBJ2-7; 9 positions agree with TRBD2. J gave up 0 bases and V 1 base, and 4 bases lay outside the gene matches. Germline assignment: CDR1 SQVTM and CDR2 ANQGSEA. The CDR3 is 15 residues long. The CDR3 bases are TGCAGCGTTGAAGGACTAGCGGAGAGCTCCTACGAGCAGTACTTC. Protein sequence: CSVEGLAESSYEQYF.

J is TRBJ2-7 and V is TRBV27; TRBD2 aligns across 10 bases. The germline V gene has CDR1 MNHEY and CDR2 SMNVEV (reference sequence). Trimming removed 7 bases from V and 4 bases from J; junction bases left unmatched: 19. The CDR3 consists of 18 residues. The CDR3 sequence: CASTPGGASGRRKYEQYF. CDR3 DNA: TGTGCCAGCACCCCAGGGGGGGCTAGCGGGAGAAGAAAGTACGAGCAGTACTTC.

The rearrangement links TRBV7-9 to TRBJ2-7; D is unclear. Trimming left V 8 bases short and J 1 base short, with 9 bases between. This CDR3 spans 12 amino acids. Germline V gene data show CDR1 as SEHNR and CDR2 as FQNEAQ (reference sequence). The CDR3 is CASGPTSYEQYF. CDR3 coding DNA: TGTGCCAGCGGGCCCACGTCCTACGAGCAGTACTTC.

The chain combines TRBV18 with TRBJ2-7; no definite D call. This CDR3 has 13 amino acids. Germline CDR1 is KGHSH and CDR2 is LQKENI. V was pared by 2 bases and J by 6 bases, with 11 bases between. CDR3: CASSPDSAAEQYF. CDR3 DNA: TGTGCCAGCTCACCAGATTCTGCGGCCGAGCAGTACTTC.

The chain links TRBV5-1 to TRBJ1-4, with unresolved D. V dropped 1 base and J dropped 0 bases, with 7 bases sitting between them. Germline-derived CDR1 and CDR2 are SGHRS and YFSETQ. The CDR3 length is 15 residues. The CDR3: CASSLFRATNEKLFF. The CDR3 DNA sequence: TGCGCCAGCAGCTTGTTTCGGGCAACTAATGAAAAACTGTTTTTT. Full variable domain (outside the CDR3, taken from reference TRBV5-1 and TRBJ1-4): KAGVTQTPRYLIKTRGQQVTLSCSPISGHRSVSWYQQTPGQGLQFLFEYFSETQRNKGNFPGRFSGRQFSNSRSEMNVSTLELGDSALYLCASSLFRATNEKLFFGSGTQLSVL.

The genes are TRBV7-2 and TRBJ2-1, with 15 nucleotides matching TRBD2. CDR1 is SGHTA and CDR2 is FQGNSA in the germline V gene. The CDR3 runs to 16 residues. Germline trimming cut 5 bases from V and 7 bases from J; bases unmatched to any gene: 6. The chain's CDR3 is CASSIEGTSGRNEQFF. The CDR3 DNA is TGTGCCAGCAGCATAGAAGGGACTAGCGGGAGGAATGAGCAGTTCTTC.

The chain recombines TRBV14 with TRBJ2-7; 16 bases align to TRBD2. CDR1 is SGHDN, CDR2 FVKESK, per germline. This CDR3 comprises 19 residues. V lost 2 bases, J lost 6 bases, and 13 bases stayed unmatched. The DNA of the CDR3 is TGTGCCAGCAGCCAACGCAGACAGGGACTAGCGGGAGGGTCGCGCGAGCAGTACTTC. Amino acid sequence: CASSQRRQGLAGGSREQYF. The whole variable domain, remainder taken from reference TRBV14 and TRBJ2-7, is EAGVTQFPSHSVIEKGQTVTLRCDPISGHDNLYWYRRVMGKEIKFLLHFVKESKQDESGMPNNRFLAERTGGTYSTLKVQPAELEDSGVYFCASSQRRQGLAGGSREQYFGPGTRLTVT.

The chain links TRBV28 to TRBJ1-5; D is possibly TRBD1 (5 bases). This CDR3 is built from 15 residues. V was shortened by 5 bases and J by 1 base, with 12 bases between the two germline ends. The germline V gene has CDR1 MDHEN and CDR2 SYDVKM. Here the CDR3 reads CASSPGIVSNQPQHF. The CDR3 DNA reads TGTGCCAGCAGTCCAGGGATTGTAAGCAATCAGCCCCAGCATTTT.

The V call is TRBV27, the J call TRBJ1-5; tentative D call: TRBD1 (6 bases). V lost 10 bases to trimming and J lost 0 bases, with 25 bases between them. Germline assignment: CDR1 MNHEY and CDR2 SMNVEV (reference sequence). CDR3 length: 18 residues. CDR3 bases: TGTGCCATCCCTCCGGGACACAGAAATACCAGTAGCAATCAGCCCCAGCATTTT. Translated, it gives CAIPPGHRNTSSNQPQHF.

This chain uses TRBV5-1 with TRBJ1-3; maybe TRBD1 (5 bases). Trimming pared 4 bases from V and 0 bases from J, leaving 11 bases between. The CDR3 is made up of 15 amino acids. CDR1 SGHRS and CDR2 YFSETQ come from the germline V gene. CDR3 nucleotide sequence: TGCGCCAGCAGCAGGGGTATAAGCTCTGGAAACACCATATATTTT. Encoded protein: CASSRGISSGNTIYF.